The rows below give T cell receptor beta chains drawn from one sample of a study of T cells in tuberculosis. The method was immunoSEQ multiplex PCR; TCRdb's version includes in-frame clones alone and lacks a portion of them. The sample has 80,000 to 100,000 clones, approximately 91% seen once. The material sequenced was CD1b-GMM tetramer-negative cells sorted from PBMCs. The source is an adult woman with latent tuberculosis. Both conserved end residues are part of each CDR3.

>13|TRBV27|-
CASSPPGGVEQYF
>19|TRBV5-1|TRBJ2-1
CASSLRVTGRLVDYNEQFF
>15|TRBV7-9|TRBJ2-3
CASSWSGGSTDTQYF
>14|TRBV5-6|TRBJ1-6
CASSLVRVNSPLHF
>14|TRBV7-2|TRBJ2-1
CASSSGQAYNEQFF
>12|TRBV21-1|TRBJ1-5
CASRPGVQPQHF
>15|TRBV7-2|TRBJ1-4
CASSPQGVPNEKLFF
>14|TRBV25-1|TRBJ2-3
CASKRQGRTDTQYF
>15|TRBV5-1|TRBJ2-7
CASSLERPRGYEQYF
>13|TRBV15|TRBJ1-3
CATSQGSGNTIYF
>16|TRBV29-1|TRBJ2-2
CSGGGVGGPNTGELFF
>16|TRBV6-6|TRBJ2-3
CASSSERGFSTDTQYF
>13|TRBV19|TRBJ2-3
CASSGGEGYTQYF
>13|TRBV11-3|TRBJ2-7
CASSKEGFYEQYF